This T cell receptor beta chain was captured in a study of blood T cells in healthy people across ages. This clonotype was counted between two and nine times. Combining a sample-barcoded 5' primer with a J-beta primer mix, a second PCR ran for about 7 to 11 cycles. From the 5' RACE reads, TCRdb called clonotypes with MiXCR, one entry per CDR3 protein. The sample contains under 950,000 distinct CDR3 sequences, 20% to 25% of which appear only once. The CDR3 contains 15 residues. Germline loops: CDR1 LGHNA, CDR2 YSLEER. V gave up 1 base and J gave up 2 bases, with 11 bases separating them. Specimen: blood. This sequence originates from a man between 65 and 85 years old in good health. This rearrangement joins TRBV4-3 to TRBJ2-5, with unresolved D. Here the CDR3 DNA reads TGCGCCAGCAGCCAAGGTAACACAAGACAAGAGACCCAGTACTTC. This translates into CASSQGNTRQETQYF.